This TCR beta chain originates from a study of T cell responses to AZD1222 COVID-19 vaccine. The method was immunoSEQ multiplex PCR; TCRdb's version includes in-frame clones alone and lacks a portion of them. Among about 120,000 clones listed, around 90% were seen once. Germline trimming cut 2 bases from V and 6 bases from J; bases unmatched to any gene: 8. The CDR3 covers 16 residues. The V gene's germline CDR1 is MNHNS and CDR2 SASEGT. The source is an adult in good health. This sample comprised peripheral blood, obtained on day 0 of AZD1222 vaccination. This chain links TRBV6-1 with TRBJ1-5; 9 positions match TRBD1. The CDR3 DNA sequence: TGTGCCAGCAGTGAATTTTGGACAGGGGCGGCTCAGCCCCAGCATTTT. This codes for CASSEFWTGAAQPQHF.